Below, 10 T cell receptor beta chains from the same sample are listed, as sequenced in a study of memory CD4+ T cells and cytomegalovirus serostatus. Using immunoSEQ multiplex PCR, the repertoire was profiled, and TCRdb retains in-frame clones only, with some absent. Among approximately 53,000 clones listed, approximately 83% were seen once. Single viable CD3+CD4+CD8-CD45RO+ cells were sorted as the memory CD4+ T cells. The sequenced material came from memory CD4+ T cells from blood. The receptors stem from an adult in good health and CMV-seronegative.

The rearrangement links TRBV5-1 to TRBJ2-5, with TRBD1 matching over 7 bases. The V and J ends lost 5 bases and 2 bases, in that order; junction bases with no gene match: 3. CDR1 SGHRS and CDR2 YFSETQ come from the germline V gene. The CDR3 runs 13 residues. As DNA, the CDR3 is TGCGCCAGCAGGACAGGGTTGCAAGAGACCCAGTACTTC. This gives the protein CASRTGLQETQYF.

The chain links TRBV7-8 to TRBJ2-5; 10 bases are a match to TRBD1. The J segment lost 4 bases and the V segment lost 4 bases, leaving 9 bases of the junction unmatched. CDR3 length equals 16 residues. Germline CDR1 is SGHVS and CDR2 is FQNEAQ. Written as DNA, the CDR3 is TGTGCCAGCAGCTCCCAGGGACAGGGGATTGTAGAGACCCAGTACTTC. Translated, it gives CASSSQGQGIVETQYF.

This chain uses TRBV7-9 with TRBJ1-1, with a possible D match to TRBD1 (5 bases). Germline V lookup: CDR1 SEHNR, CDR2 FQNEAQ (reference sequence). The length of the CDR3 is 15 residues. Trimming took 4 bases from V and 0 from J, leaving 12 bases between them. The CDR3 here is CASSSGGSMNTEAFF. CDR3 in DNA: TGTGCCAGCAGCTCCGGGGGATCAATGAACACTGAAGCTTTCTTT.

This clone has only one observation. The chain carries TRBV6-1 and TRBJ2-3, with 7 bases lining up with TRBD1. Germline V gene sequence: CDR1 MNHNS, CDR2 SASEGT. Trimming at V came to 4 bases and at J to 3 bases, leaving 4 bases not matched to a gene. This CDR3 comprises 14 residues. CDR3 DNA: TGTGCCAGCAGTGCCCAGGGACAGACAGATACGCAGTATTTT. Protein sequence: CASSAQGQTDTQYF.

DNA for the CDR3: TGTGCCAGCAGCGCCTCGGGGGGACAGACCTACAATGAGCAGTTCTTC. Its protein is CASSASGGQTYNEQFF. The chain uses TRBV9 and TRBJ2-1; D might be TRBD1 or TRBD2, each matching 7 bases. Germline assignment: CDR1 SGDLS and CDR2 YYNGEE. The CDR3 totals 16 residues. V dropped 3 bases and J dropped 2 bases, with 15 bases sitting between them.

With regard to this clone: One end of the junction varies from germline; a read error may be responsible. CDR3 amino acids: CSARDQGPHF. DNA of the CDR3: TGCAGTGCTAGAGATCAAGGTCCCCACTTC. V is TRBV20-1 and J is TRBJ1-2; D unresolved. Germline values: CDR1 DFQATT, CDR2 SNEGSKA (reference sequence). The CDR3 is made up of 10 amino acids.

The rearrangement uses TRBV5-1 and TRBJ2-3; perhaps D is TRBD1 or TRBD2 (5 bases each). This CDR3 has 14 amino acids. V lost 0 bases to trimming and J lost 7 bases, with 12 bases between them. Germline V lookup: CDR1 SGHRS, CDR2 YFSETQ. CDR3 region: CASSLGQGGYTQYF. The CDR3 region has the DNA TGCGCCAGCAGCTTGGGGCAGGGCGGGTATACGCAGTATTTT. The full variable domain, rest sourced from reference TRBV5-1 and TRBJ2-3, is KAGVTQTPRYLIKTRGQQVTLSCSPISGHRSVSWYQQTPGQGLQFLFEYFSETQRNKGNFPGRFSGRQFSNSRSEMNVSTLELGDSALYLCASSLGQGGYTQYFGPGTRLTVL.

This chain uses TRBV7-2 with TRBJ1-2; 12 bases map to TRBD1. The trim removed 1 base at V and 7 bases at J, leaving 1 base unmatched. Looked up from germline, CDR1 is SGHTA and CDR2 is FQGNSA. CDR3 length: 14 amino acids. Written as DNA, the CDR3 is TGTGCCAGCAGCTTAGGGGACAGGGGGCCTGGCTACACCTTC. Amino acid sequence: CASSLGDRGPGYTF.

This clone was found a few times. V is TRBV6-1 and J is TRBJ2-4; D is ambiguous. CDR1 is MNHNS, CDR2 SASEGT, per germline. V gave up 2 bases and J gave up 7 bases, with 3 bases separating them. The CDR3 runs 11 residues. The CDR3 region is CASSEINIQYF. The CDR3 nucleotides read TGTGCCAGCAGTGAAATCAACATTCAGTACTTC.

The chain recombines TRBV5-6 with TRBJ1-6, with D tentatively TRBD1 (5 bases). The germline V gene has CDR1 SGHDT and CDR2 YYEEEE. The CDR3 runs to 14 residues. V lost 4 bases to trimming and J lost 7 bases, with 12 bases between them. As DNA, the CDR3 is TGTGCCAGCAGCCAGAGACAGAAAAATTCACCCCTCCACTTT. It is translated as CASSQRQKNSPLHF.